A selection of T cell receptor beta chains follows, all from one sample in a study of blood T cell repertoires in COVID-19. TCRdb's copy holds only in-frame clones and misses some; the assay was immunoSEQ multiplex PCR. The data show about 150,000 clones, under 90% seen once. Sequences were obtained from peripheral blood. The receptors here all came from a woman between 55 and 75 years old with active or convalescent COVID-19. CDR3s include the opening cysteine and the closing phenylalanine or tryptophan. A D gene is named only where the DNA matches it firmly. Clone size is not always given. Where it is, it says once, few, many or a class for expanded clones.

CDR3nt: TGTGCCAGCAGCGTAAGCGGAGCATCCCTCAATGAGCAGTTCTTC
CDR3aa: CASSVSGASLNEQFF
j_gene: TRBJ2-1
d_gene: NA
abundance: NA
v_gene: TRBV9

CDR3nt: TGCGCCAGCAGCTCGGGACAGGGATCCCTATACTACGAGCAGTACTTC
CDR3aa: CASSSGQGSLYYEQYF
j_gene: TRBJ2-7
d_gene: TRBD1
abundance: few
v_gene: TRBV5-1

CDR3nt: TGTGCCAGCAGCGCATTTTTTACAGGGGCCCAGCCCCAGCATTTT
CDR3aa: CASSAFFTGAQPQHF
j_gene: TRBJ1-5
d_gene: TRBD1
abundance: few
v_gene: TRBV5-5

CDR3nt: TGTGCCAGCAGCCCCGGGCGGGGCATTCAGTACTTC
CDR3aa: CASSPGRGIQYF
j_gene: TRBJ2-4
d_gene: NA
abundance: NA
v_gene: TRBV28

CDR3nt: TGTGCCAGCAGTGAAGACATGAACACTGAAGCTTTCTTT
CDR3aa: CASSEDMNTEAFF
j_gene: TRBJ1-1
d_gene: NA
abundance: NA
v_gene: TRBV2

CDR3nt: TGTGCCAGCAGTGACGACGGGAGCACTGAAGCTTTCTTT
CDR3aa: CASSDDGSTEAFF
j_gene: TRBJ1-1
d_gene: NA
abundance: NA
v_gene: TRBV2

CDR3nt: TGTGCCAGCAGTGGGACTAGCGGTACCTACGAGCAGTACTTC
CDR3aa: CASSGTSGTYEQYF
j_gene: TRBJ2-7
d_gene: TRBD2
abundance: NA
v_gene: TRBV2

CDR3nt: TGTGCCAGCAGCTTAGGTTCTGGACAGGGCTCCTACGAGCAGTACTTC
CDR3aa: CASSLGSGQGSYEQYF
j_gene: TRBJ2-7
d_gene: TRBD1
abundance: few
v_gene: TRBV7-6

CDR3nt: TGTGCCACCGCTAACAGCGGGGGGTCAGATACGCAGTATTTT
CDR3aa: CATANSGGSDTQYF
j_gene: TRBJ2-3
d_gene: TRBD2
abundance: once
v_gene: TRBV24-1

CDR3nt: TGTGCCAGTACCCGGGACAGGGGAGGGGATCAGCCCCAGCATTTT
CDR3aa: CASTRDRGGDQPQHF
j_gene: TRBJ1-5
d_gene: TRBD1
abundance: NA
v_gene: TRBV19

CDR3nt: TGTGCCATCAGTGAGTCGCAGGGAGGAAATGGGCCCCAGCATTTT
CDR3aa: CAISESQGGNGPQHF
j_gene: TRBJ1-5
d_gene: NA
abundance: few
v_gene: TRBV10-3

CDR3nt: TGTGCCAGCAGCGCCGGGACAAACTATGGCTACACCTTC
CDR3aa: CASSAGTNYGYTF
j_gene: TRBJ1-2
d_gene: NA
abundance: NA
v_gene: TRBV9

CDR3nt: TGTGCCAGCTCACCGGCACTAGCGGGAGGTGAGCAGTTCTTC
CDR3aa: CASSPALAGGEQFF
j_gene: TRBJ2-1
d_gene: TRBD2
abundance: few
v_gene: TRBV18

CDR3nt: TGTGCCAGCAGCGTAGAGGCCAGGGCTACCTATGGCTACACCTTC
CDR3aa: CASSVEARATYGYTF
j_gene: TRBJ1-2
d_gene: NA
abundance: NA
v_gene: TRBV9

CDR3nt: TGTGCCAGCACCCAACGGGACTCGTGGGGCTACACCTTC
CDR3aa: CASTQRDSWGYTF
j_gene: TRBJ1-2
d_gene: NA
abundance: NA
v_gene: TRBV9

CDR3nt: TGTGCCAGCAGTTTATTAGACAGGGCTGAAGCTTTCTTT
CDR3aa: CASSLLDRAEAFF
j_gene: TRBJ1-1
d_gene: TRBD1
abundance: NA
v_gene: TRBV12-3/TRBV12-4

CDR3nt: TGCAGCGTTGAATTGGCGGCCGATCAGCCCCAGCATTTT
CDR3aa: CSVELAADQPQHF
j_gene: TRBJ1-5
d_gene: NA
abundance: NA
v_gene: TRBV29-1

CDR3nt: TGTGCCAGCTCACGAAACCGGGGGGCGGATGAAAAACTGTTTTTT
CDR3aa: CASSRNRGADEKLFF
j_gene: TRBJ1-4
d_gene: NA
abundance: NA
v_gene: TRBV18

CDR3nt: TGTGCCAGCAGCCAAGATTGGCTAGCGGGGAACAATGAGCAGTTCTTC
CDR3aa: CASSQDWLAGNNEQFF
j_gene: TRBJ2-1
d_gene: TRBD2
abundance: NA
v_gene: TRBV4-2

CDR3nt: TGTGCCTGGAGCGGACAGGGTGGCAATCAGCCCCAGCATTTT
CDR3aa: CAWSGQGGNQPQHF
j_gene: TRBJ1-5
d_gene: TRBD1
abundance: NA
v_gene: TRBV30

CDR3nt: TGTGCCAGCAGCTTGGAGGGCCTGAACACTGAAGCTTTCTTT
CDR3aa: CASSLEGLNTEAFF
j_gene: TRBJ1-1
d_gene: NA
abundance: NA
v_gene: TRBV7-6

CDR3nt: TGTGCCAGCAGTTTCCAGGGATTGAACACTGAAGCTTTCTTT
CDR3aa: CASSFQGLNTEAFF
j_gene: TRBJ1-1
d_gene: NA
abundance: NA
v_gene: TRBV28